This T cell receptor (beta chain) was documented in a study of technical replicates of blood from a handful of donors. Clones were read by immunoSEQ multiplex PCR, and TCRdb kept only the in-frame ones, dropping some. The table includes 70,000 to 85,000 clones, roughly 92% detected once. The CDR3 loop spans 14 amino acids. V dropped 2 bases and J dropped 8 bases, with 14 bases sitting between them. Per the germline V gene, CDR1 is SGHNT and CDR2 is YYREEE (reference sequence). Sequences were obtained from T cells isolated from PBMCs. The sequence was collected from a human donor in good health. The J gene is TRBJ2-1, the V gene TRBV5-4; D may be TRBD1 (5 bases). The CDR3, as DNA: TGTGCCAGCAGCTTCCTCCAGGGCTCGGATGAGCAGTTCTTC. The encoded protein is CASSFLQGSDEQFF.